The 25 T cell receptor beta chains below were found in one sample sequenced in a study of blood T cell repertoires in COVID-19. The method was immunoSEQ multiplex PCR; TCRdb's version includes in-frame clones alone and lacks a portion of them. The table records around 40,000 clones, approximately 79% of them present only once. Sequences were obtained from peripheral blood. These receptors were taken from a woman of 80 years or more with acute or convalescent COVID-19.

This chain uses TRBV6-5 with TRBJ1-5, with D maybe TRBD1 (5 bases). Trimming shortened V by 4 bases and J by 4 bases, and 8 bases separated the two germline ends. This CDR3 is 13 amino acids long. Germline V lookup: CDR1 MNHEY, CDR2 SVGAGI. Here the CDR3 DNA reads TGTGCCAGCAGTTTGACAGCGAATCAGCCCCAGCATTTT. It codes for CASSLTANQPQHF.

This rearrangement joins TRBV27 to TRBJ2-1, with D maybe TRBD1 (5 bases). The CDR3 loop spans 16 amino acids. In germline, CDR1 is MNHEY, CDR2 SMNVEV (reference sequence). The germline V and J ends were trimmed by 6 bases and 0 bases, with 15 bases remaining between them. The CDR3 region is CASRAGASSSYNEQFF. The CDR3 nucleotides read TGTGCCAGCAGGGCTGGGGCCTCGAGCTCCTACAATGAGCAGTTCTTC.

V is TRBV5-1 and J is TRBJ2-2; D not resolved. The CDR3 loop spans 13 amino acids. Germline-derived CDR1 and CDR2 are SGHRS and YFSETQ. V was trimmed by 0 bases and J by 5 bases, leaving 5 bases between them. CDR3 sequence reads: CASSLGSTGELFF. DNA for the CDR3: TGCGCCAGCAGCTTGGGGAGTACCGGGGAGCTGTTTTTT.

This chain links TRBV15 with TRBJ2-1; D may be TRBD2 (6 bases). This CDR3 spans 16 amino acids. CDR1 LNHNV and CDR2 YYDKDF come from the germline V gene (reference sequence). Deletions cut 3 bases from V and 0 bases from J, with 12 bases between. CDR3 sequence (DNA): TGTGCCACCAGCAGCACTAGCCCCAGCTCCTACAATGAGCAGTTCTTC. Its protein product is CATSSTSPSSYNEQFF.

The CDR3 sequence is CASSFRLAGGNEQFF. CDR3 in DNA: TGTGCCAGCAGCTTTAGGCTAGCGGGAGGGAATGAGCAGTTCTTC. The rearrangement links TRBV5-4 to TRBJ2-1, with TRBD2 matching over 12 bases. This CDR3 is built from 15 residues. Germline V CDR1 and CDR2: SGHNT, YYREEE (reference sequence). J lost 7 bases, V lost 2 bases, and 4 bases had no gene match.

The V gene is TRBV13, the J gene TRBJ2-3; 10 bases fit TRBD2. Germline lookup yields CDR1 PRHDT and CDR2 FYEKMQ (reference sequence). The V and J ends lost 7 bases and 4 bases, in that order; junction bases with no gene match: 8. CDR3 length: 15 residues. CDR3 nucleotides: TGTGCCAGCAACCGGCTAGCGGGAGATGCAGATACGCAGTATTTT. Translated: CASNRLAGDADTQYF. Using reference TRBV13 and TRBJ2-3 for the parts outside the CDR3, the full variable domain is AAGVIQSPRHLIKEKRETATLKCYPIPRHDTVYWYQQGPGQDPQFLISFYEKMQSDKGSIPDRFSAQQFSDYHSELNMSSLELGDSALYFCASNRLAGDADTQYFGPGTRLTVL.

V gene TRBV4-3 combines with J gene TRBJ1-1; D is perhaps TRBD1 (6 bases). The V gene lost 2 bases and the J gene lost 10 bases, with 11 bases spanning the gap. CDR1 and CDR2 (germline): LGHNA, YSLEER. The CDR3 has 12 amino acids. Here the CDR3 reads CASSQPGEGAFF. In DNA form, the CDR3 reads TGCGCCAGCAGCCAACCAGGGGAGGGAGCTTTCTTT.

The gene calls are TRBV29-1 and TRBJ2-3; TRBD2 matches 8 bases. This CDR3 has 14 amino acids. The V segment lost 3 bases and the J segment 2 bases; nucleotides outside the gene matches: 4. Germline CDR1 SQVTM, CDR2 ANQGSEA. DNA for the CDR3: TGCAGCGTTGATCGGGAGGGGCTCACAGATACGCAGTATTTT. This gives the protein CSVDREGLTDTQYF.

This clone has a handful of counts. The rearrangement joins TRBV2 to TRBJ2-7, with D hard to call. Trimming took 0 bases from V and 3 from J, leaving 3 bases between them. The CDR3 consists of 12 residues. Per the germline V gene, CDR1 is SNHLY and CDR2 is FYNNEI. As DNA, the CDR3 is TGTGCCAGCAGTGAAGCCGGCTACGAGCAGTACTTC. Residues: CASSEAGYEQYF.

Here the CDR3 reads CASSPGLAFYNEQFF. DNA of the CDR3: TGTGCCAGCAGCCCGGGACTAGCGTTCTACAATGAGCAGTTCTTC. V is TRBV11-1 and J is TRBJ2-1, with 10 bases lining up with TRBD2. Germline V gene sequence: CDR1 SGHAT, CDR2 FQDESV (reference sequence). Unmatched junction bases numbered 4, after V lost 5 bases and J lost 3 bases. The CDR3 spans 15 residues.

The V call is TRBV19, the J call TRBJ2-1, with D perhaps matching TRBD2 (6 bases). V was trimmed by 6 bases and J by 6 bases, leaving 18 bases between them. The CDR3 is made up of 15 amino acids. The germline V gene encodes CDR1 LNHDA and CDR2 SQIVND (reference sequence). CDR3 loop: CASRPGTGDGNEQFF. In nucleotides, the CDR3 is TGTGCCAGTAGGCCTGGGACGGGGGATGGCAATGAGCAGTTCTTC.

The chain joins TRBV19 to TRBJ2-2; D possibly corresponds to TRBD2 (6 bases). The CDR3 sequence is 17 residues long. Trimming pared 8 bases from V and 0 bases from J, leaving 19 bases between. In germline, CDR1 is LNHDA, CDR2 SQIVND (reference sequence). CDR3 DNA sequence: TGTGCCAGTTCCATGAGGGTGCGGGGTCCGAACACCGGGGAGCTGTTTTTT. This sequence encodes CASSMRVRGPNTGELFF.

The V and J genes are TRBV2 and TRBJ2-1; D remains ambiguous. V shed 10 bases and J shed 10 bases, with 23 bases lying between them. This CDR3 is 14 amino acids long. Germline lookup yields CDR1 SNHLY and CDR2 FYNNEI. The DNA for the CDR3 is TGTGCCATCCCGCCGCGGAGAATGAGTGAAGAGCAGTTCTTC. Translation: CAIPPRRMSEEQFF.

V and J are TRBV19 and TRBJ1-5; TRBD1 might be the D (5 bases). Looked up from germline, CDR1 is LNHDA and CDR2 is SQIVND (reference sequence). Trimming stripped 5 bases from V and 3 bases from J, with 8 bases between. The CDR3 is made up of 13 amino acids. CDR3 nucleotides: TGTGCCAGTAGTGCAGGGTTCAATCAGCCCCAGCATTTT. Its translation is CASSAGFNQPQHF.

The J gene is TRBJ2-7, the V gene TRBV10-1; tentatively, D is TRBD2 (6 bases). The CDR3 totals 13 residues. V dropped 8 bases and J dropped 0 bases, with 11 bases sitting between them. CDR1 and CDR2 from the germline V gene are WNHNN and SYGVQD (reference sequence). The CDR3 DNA is TGCGCCAGCCAAGAGACTAGCTCCTACGAGCAGTACTTC. Translated: CASQETSSYEQYF.

In its sample, this clone was seen once. The rearrangement links TRBV6-5 to TRBJ1-1; 9 nucleotides line up with TRBD1. V trimming: 7 bases; J trimming: 8 bases; junction bases outside the gene matches: 8. The length of the CDR3 is 13 residues. Germline lookup yields CDR1 MNHEY and CDR2 SVGAGI. CDR3 DNA: TGTGCCAGCAATTCCGGGACAGGGACCGAAGCTTTCTTT. Translation: CASNSGTGTEAFF.

CDR3 protein: CASSESTSGLYNEQFF. For the CDR3, the DNA is TGTGCCAGCAGCGAGTCGACTAGCGGACTATACAATGAGCAGTTCTTC. This rearrangement joins TRBV11-2 to TRBJ2-1, with 9 bases matching TRBD2. Germline lookup yields CDR1 SGHAT and CDR2 FQNNGV. The CDR3 extends over 16 amino acids. Germline trimming cut 5 bases from V and 4 bases from J; bases unmatched to any gene: 9.

The CDR3 DNA reads TGTGCCAGCAGCCCCCTTCCGGACACTGAAGCTTTCTTT. It specifies CASSPLPDTEAFF. This sequence joins TRBV7-9 and TRBJ1-1; D uncertain. V was pared by 5 bases and J by 3 bases, with 10 bases between. Germline V gives CDR1 SEHNR, CDR2 FQNEAQ (reference sequence). This CDR3 has 13 residues. Using reference TRBV7-9 and TRBJ1-1 for the parts outside the CDR3, the full variable domain is DTGVSQNPRHKITKRGQNVTFRCDPISEHNRLYWYRQTLGQGPEFLTYFQNEAQLEKSRLLSDRFSAERPKGSFSTLEIQRTEQGDSAMYLCASSPLPDTEAFFGQGTRLTVV.

J is TRBJ1-2 and V is TRBV4-3; D possibly corresponds to TRBD1 (6 bases). Germline CDR1 reads LGHNA; CDR2 reads YSLEER. This CDR3 contains 15 residues. Trimming stripped 1 base from V and 2 bases from J, with 11 bases between. CDR3 DNA sequence: TGCGCCAGCAGCCAAGCCACGGACAGCAACTATGGCTACACCTTC. It is translated as CASSQATDSNYGYTF.

This chain links TRBV25-1 with TRBJ2-1, with 7 nucleotides matching TRBD1. This CDR3 contains 16 residues. From germline, CDR1 is MGHDK and CDR2 SYGVNS. V dropped 3 bases and J dropped 12; count of bases not matched to a gene: 17. CDR3 loop: CASSDPGTAPQWGQFF. CDR3 in DNA: TGTGCCAGCAGTGACCCCGGGACAGCTCCACAATGGGGGCAGTTCTTC.

This rearrangement joins TRBV6-4 to TRBJ1-1; D might be TRBD1 (6 bases). Trimming took 6 bases from V and 3 from J, leaving 11 bases between them. CDR1 and CDR2 from the germline V gene are MRHNA and SNTAGT. CDR3 length: 13 amino acids. The CDR3 DNA reads as TGTGCCAGCAGCAGACAGGCGGACACTGAAGCTTTCTTT. This gives the protein CASSRQADTEAFF.

The rearrangement uses TRBV15 and TRBJ2-3, with 7 bases matching TRBD2. The CDR3 covers 13 residues. Germline V gene data show CDR1 as LNHNV and CDR2 as YYDKDF (reference sequence). V lost 8 bases, J lost 4 bases, and 6 bases stayed unmatched. The CDR3 DNA follows: TGTGCCACCGGGAACGGGGGGTCAGATACGCAGTATTTT. Translating gives CATGNGGSDTQYF.

This clone was counted once. This chain joins TRBV9 and TRBJ2-1, with 10 bases fitting TRBD1. The trim removed 4 bases at V and 6 bases at J, leaving 10 bases unmatched. In germline, CDR1 is SGDLS, CDR2 YYNGEE. This CDR3 has 16 amino acids. The CDR3: CASSFGTGVPINEQFF. Written as DNA, the CDR3 is TGTGCCAGCAGCTTCGGGACAGGGGTCCCAATCAATGAGCAGTTCTTC. Full variable domain (missing parts from reference TRBV9 and TRBJ2-1): DSGVTQTPKHLITATGQRVTLRCSPRSGDLSVYWYQQSLDQGLQFLIQYYNGEERAKGNILERFSAQQFPDLHSELNLSSLELGDSALYFCASSFGTGVPINEQFFGPGTRLTVL.

The J gene is TRBJ2-1, the V gene TRBV5-8; 8 bases match TRBD1. CDR1 SGHTS and CDR2 YDEGEE come from the germline V gene. After removal of 7 bases from V and 6 bases from J, the junction contained 15 bases not matched to a gene. The CDR3 has 16 amino acids. The CDR3 bases are TGTGCCAGCCTCCAGGGGGCGCACATCGTCGGCAATGAGCAGTTCTTC. This translates into CASLQGAHIVGNEQFF.

The chain carries TRBV3-1 (or the pseudogene TRBV3-2) and TRBJ1-5; D is ambiguous. CDR3 length: 15 residues. Trimming shortened V by 4 bases and J by 0 bases, and 10 bases separated the two germline ends. In germline, CDR1 is LGHDT, CDR2 YNNKEL (reference sequence). The CDR3 reads CASSPRGYSNQPQHF. The CDR3 DNA follows: TGTGCCAGCAGCCCGCGAGGGTATAGCAATCAGCCCCAGCATTTT.